These 5 T cell receptor beta chains share one sample of origin, sequenced in a study of cytomegalovirus exposure and HLA in healthy donors. Amplification used 60 Vbeta primers and 13 Jbeta primers. Sequencing used immunoSEQ multiplex PCR; TCRdb keeps in-frame clones, though not all of them. Of 150,000 or so clones in the sample, approximately 77% were seen once. The sample was PBMCs. The receptor set was obtained from a female donor in good health and CMV-seronegative.

V is TRBV18 and J is TRBJ2-1, with 9 nucleotides matching TRBD2. The V gene's germline CDR1 is KGHSH and CDR2 LQKENI. The CDR3 runs 15 residues. Unmatched junction bases numbered 5, after V lost 3 bases and J lost 5 bases. For the CDR3, the DNA is TGTGCCAGCTCACCTCGACTAGCGGAGGACAATGAGCAGTTCTTC. Translating gives CASSPRLAEDNEQFF.

On this clone itself: The sample contains more than one DNA sequence encoding this CDR3. The V and J genes are TRBV28 and TRBJ2-4, with D possibly TRBD1 on 6 matching bases. CDR1 and CDR2 from the germline V gene are MDHEN and SYDVKM. The CDR3 length is 13 residues. Trimming shortened V by 8 bases and J by 6 bases, and 14 bases separated the two germline ends. CDR3 bases: TGTGCCAGCGAGGGGGTGGTCTCAAACATTCAGTACTTC. It specifies CASEGVVSNIQYF.

The rearrangement joins TRBV7-2 to TRBJ1-5; TRBD1 is a possible D gene (5 bases). The V end lost 0 bases, the J end lost 3 bases, and 12 bases lay between the germline ends. CDR3 length: 16 residues. The germline V gene has CDR1 SGHTA and CDR2 FQGNSA. CDR3 sequence: CASSLARGGNNQPQHF. The DNA of the CDR3 is TGTGCCAGCAGCTTAGCGCGGGGGGGGAACAATCAGCCCCAGCATTTT.

The chain has TRBV11-2 and TRBJ1-2, with a tentative D call TRBD1 (5 bases). The CDR3 covers 14 residues. Trimming pared 1 base from V and 4 bases from J, leaving 10 bases between. Germline CDR1 reads SGHAT; CDR2 reads FQNNGV. The CDR3 DNA sequence: TGTGCCAGCAGCTTAGCTGTGGGGGGCTATGGCTACACCTTC. This codes for CASSLAVGGYGYTF.

The chain has TRBV7-2 and TRBJ2-2; D might be TRBD2 (5 bases). The germline gives CDR1 SGHTA, CDR2 FQGNSA. Trimming took 3 bases from V and 2 from J, leaving 13 bases between them. This CDR3 contains 16 residues. The CDR3 protein is CASSFSNGINTGELFF. The CDR3 bases are TGTGCCAGCAGCTTCAGCAACGGGATTAACACCGGGGAGCTGTTTTTT.